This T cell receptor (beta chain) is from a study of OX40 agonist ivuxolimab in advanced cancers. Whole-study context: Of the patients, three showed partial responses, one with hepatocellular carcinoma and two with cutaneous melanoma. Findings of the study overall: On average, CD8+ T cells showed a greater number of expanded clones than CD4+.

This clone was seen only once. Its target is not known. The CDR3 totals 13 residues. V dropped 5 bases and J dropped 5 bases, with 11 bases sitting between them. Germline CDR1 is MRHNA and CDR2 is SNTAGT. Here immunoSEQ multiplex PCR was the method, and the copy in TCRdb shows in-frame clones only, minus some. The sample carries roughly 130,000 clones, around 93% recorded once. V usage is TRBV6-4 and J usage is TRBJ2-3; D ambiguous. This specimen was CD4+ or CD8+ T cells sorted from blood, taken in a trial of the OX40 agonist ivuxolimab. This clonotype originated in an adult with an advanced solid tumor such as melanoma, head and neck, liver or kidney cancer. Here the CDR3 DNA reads TGTGCCAGCAGTCAAATCATGCTAGATACGCAGTATTTT. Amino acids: CASSQIMLDTQYF.